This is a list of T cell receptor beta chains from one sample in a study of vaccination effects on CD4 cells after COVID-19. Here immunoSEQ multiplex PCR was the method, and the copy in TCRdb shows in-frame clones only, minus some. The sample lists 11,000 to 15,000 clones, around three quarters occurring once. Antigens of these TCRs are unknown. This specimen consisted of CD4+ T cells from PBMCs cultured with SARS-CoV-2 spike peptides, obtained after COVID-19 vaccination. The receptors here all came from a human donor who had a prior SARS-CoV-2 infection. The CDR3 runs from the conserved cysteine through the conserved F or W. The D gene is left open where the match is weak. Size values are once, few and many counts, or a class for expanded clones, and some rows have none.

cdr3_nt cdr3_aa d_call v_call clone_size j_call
TGTGCCTGGAGGGCCTACGCGGGCGAAAAACTGTTTTTT CAWRAYAGEKLFF . TRBV30 . TRBJ1-4
TGCAGTGCTAGCGGGAGGTTTGAGCAGTTCTTC CSASGRFEQFF TRBD2 TRBV20-1 . TRBJ2-1
TGTGCCAGCAGTCTGCGGACAGACAATCAGCCCCAGCATTTT CASSLRTDNQPQHF . TRBV6-5 . TRBJ1-5
TGTGCCAGCAGTGAATTCTTCCGAGACACCGAAGGGAACACCATATATTTT CASSEFFRDTEGNTIYF . TRBV6-1 . TRBJ1-3
TGTGCCAGCAGTTTATCGGGGCAAGGGAGGGTAGACTATGGCTACACCTTC CASSLSGQGRVDYGYTF . TRBV27 . TRBJ1-2
TGTGCTAGTGGACGAGCAGCAATGAATGAGCAGTTCTTC CASGRAAMNEQFF . TRBV12-5 . TRBJ2-1
TGTGCCAGCAGCTTAATGGCGAATTCACCCCTCCACTTT CASSLMANSPLHF . TRBV7-3 . TRBJ1-6
TGCGCCAGCAGCTTGGCACAAGACACAGATACGCAGTATTTT CASSLAQDTDTQYF . TRBV5-1 . TRBJ2-3
TGTGCCAGCAGCGACCTAGCGGCCTACTCCTACAATGAGCAGTTCTTC CASSDLAAYSYNEQFF TRBD2 TRBV2 . TRBJ2-1
TGTGCCAGCGCGGGCGGGTCCCTAGTCAAAGCCGGGGAGCTGTTTTTT CASAGGSLVKAGELFF . TRBV7-9 once TRBJ2-2
TGTGCCAGCAGCTACAGGGGCCTCAATTCACCCCTCCACTTT CASSYRGLNSPLHF TRBD1 TRBV27 . TRBJ1-6
TGTGCCAGTAGTATTTTCGCCCGGCCTATGAACACTGAAGCTTTCTTT CASSIFARPMNTEAFF . TRBV19 . TRBJ1-1
TGCGCCAGCAGCCGCACAGATACGCAGTATTTT CASSRTDTQYF . TRBV4-1 . TRBJ2-3
TGTGCCAGCTCACCCCCAAGAGGGGAAATCGAGCAGTACTTC CASSPPRGEIEQYF . TRBV18 . TRBJ2-7
TGTGCCAGCAGCTTAACGTCCAGCGGCGAGCAGTACTTC CASSLTSSGEQYF . TRBV7-3 . TRBJ2-7
TGTGCCAGTAGTATAACAGGGGGCTTTATTAAGGGCTATGGCTACACCTTC CASSITGGFIKGYGYTF TRBD1 TRBV19 once TRBJ1-2
TGTGCCTGGGATACAGGGACCAACACCGGGGAGCTGTTTTTT CAWDTGTNTGELFF . TRBV30 . TRBJ2-2
TGCGCCAGCAGCCAACGGACAGAGAACACCGGGGAGCTGTTTTTT CASSQRTENTGELFF . TRBV4-1 . TRBJ2-2
TGTGCCAGCAGCCCTCAACTAGCGGGGTGGGGTGAGCAGTACTTC CASSPQLAGWGEQYF TRBD2 TRBV9 . TRBJ2-7
TGTGCCAGCAGCACCAGGGTAGCCGGGGAGCTGTTTTTT CASSTRVAGELFF . TRBV13 once TRBJ2-2
TGTGCCAGCAGCTTAGTATTGGGGGGTACAGAGACCCAGTACTTC CASSLVLGGTETQYF . TRBV7-9 once TRBJ2-5
TGTGCCAGCAGTGCTCTACCGGGACTAGGGCCTAGCACAGATACGCAGTATTTT CASSALPGLGPSTDTQYF TRBD2 TRBV6-2/TRBV6-3 . TRBJ2-3
TGTGCCAGCTCACCAGGGGTAGCCAAAAACATTCAGTACTTC CASSPGVAKNIQYF . TRBV18 . TRBJ2-4
TGTGCCAGCAGCCCGCGGGGGGGAACGGACACCGGGGAGCTGTTTTTT CASSPRGGTDTGELFF TRBD2 TRBV7-3 . TRBJ2-2
TGTGCCAGCAGCGTAGCTCCTACAGATACGCAGTATTTT CASSVAPTDTQYF . TRBV9 . TRBJ2-3
TGTGCCAGCAGTGAAGGGACAGGGGGTTCCTACGAGCAGTACTTC CASSEGTGGSYEQYF TRBD1 TRBV6-1 . TRBJ2-7
TGTGCCAGCAGCCAGGGGGAGTGGAGGGGACAAGAGACCCAGTACTTC CASSQGEWRGQETQYF . TRBV3-1/TRBV3-2 . TRBJ2-5
TGTGCCAGCGGCATCGGGACAGGGTTTGGGTACGAGCAGTACTTC CASGIGTGFGYEQYF TRBD1 TRBV6-5 . TRBJ2-7
TGTGCCAGTAGGCCGGGACAGGTCTATGGCTACACCTTC CASRPGQVYGYTF TRBD1 TRBV19 few TRBJ1-2
TGTGCCAGCAGCCTTTTTCTGAACACCGGGGAGCTGTTTTTT CASSLFLNTGELFF . TRBV14 . TRBJ2-2
TGTGCCAGCTCACCCCTCGGGGGGGGCGTCGAAAAACTGTTTTTT CASSPLGGGVEKLFF . TRBV18 . TRBJ1-4
TGTGCCAGCGGGGACAGGGTAACAGAGACCCAGTACTTC CASGDRVTETQYF TRBD1 TRBV6-5 . TRBJ2-5
TGTGCCAGCAGTTCCCGGGCGGCTAACAAGTACAATGAGCAGTTCTTC CASSSRAANKYNEQFF . TRBV28 . TRBJ2-1
TGTGCCAGCAGTTACGACGAGCTGTTTTTT CASSYDELFF . TRBV6-6 . TRBJ2-2
TGTGCCAGCAGTGCGGGAGGGGAGACAGATACGCAGTATTTT CASSAGGETDTQYF TRBD2 TRBV6-4 . TRBJ2-3
TGTGCCAGCAGTGGATTAATTGGCGGGACAGGGTGGGGCAATGAGCAGTTCTTC CASSGLIGGTGWGNEQFF TRBD1 TRBV2 . TRBJ2-1
TGTGCCAGGGGGCAAACAGGGGGCCCCGGGGTTCTCCACTTT CARGQTGGPGVLHF TRBD1 TRBV5-4 . TRBJ1-6
TGTGCCAGCAGCTTAAACGGGATCGGGACTTGGGAGCTGTTTTTT CASSLNGIGTWELFF . TRBV7-3 . TRBJ2-2
TGTGCCAGTAGTATAACCAGGGCGACCGGGGAGCTGTTTTTT CASSITRATGELFF . TRBV19 . TRBJ2-2
TGTGCCATCAGTGGGGCAGGGGTAGCAGGTGAGCAGTTCTTC CAISGAGVAGEQFF . TRBV10-3 . TRBJ2-1
TGTGCCAGCAGCCCCCAGACAGGGATTGAAGCTTTCTTT CASSPQTGIEAFF TRBD1 TRBV11-1 . TRBJ1-1
TGTGCCAGCAGCCAAACAGGGCCTTCACCCCTCCACTTT CASSQTGPSPLHF . TRBV3-1/TRBV3-2 . TRBJ1-6
TGTGCCAGCAGCTCTAGTTGGCGGGGGCCTCAACAAAGCACAGATACGCAGTATTTT CASSSSWRGPQQSTDTQYF . TRBV13 . TRBJ2-3
TGCGCCAGCAGCAGGGGGGGCTTTGAAAACTATGGCTACACCTTC CASSRGGFENYGYTF . TRBV5-1 . TRBJ1-2
TGTGCCAGCAGCTCGCCCGACAGGGGGAACACTGAAGCTTTCTTT CASSSPDRGNTEAFF TRBD1 TRBV5-4 . TRBJ1-1
TGTGCCAGCAGTTACTCGATGAGTAGATTGAACACTGAAGCTTTCTTT CASSYSMSRLNTEAFF . TRBV6-5 . TRBJ1-1
TGTGCCAGCAGTTACCCTTCGCAGGGTCTCGGCGAGCAGTACTTC CASSYPSQGLGEQYF . TRBV6-2/TRBV6-3 . TRBJ2-7
TGTGCCAGCAGACAAACCGGGTCGAACACTGAAGCTTTCTTT CASRQTGSNTEAFF . TRBV11-2 . TRBJ1-1
TGTGCCAGCAGCTTAGAGTCACCGGGGGGCCCCTTCTACAATGAGCAGTTCTTC CASSLESPGGPFYNEQFF . TRBV11-2 . TRBJ2-1